Listed below are T cell receptor beta chains from one sample, sequenced in a study of T-cell memory formation after mild COVID-19. A single record per CDR3 protein comes from TCRdb applying MiXCR to the 5' RACE reads. The table shows hundreds of thousands of distinct CDR3 sequences, with roughly 20% occurring only once. Sequenced input: PBMCs or a T cell subset sorted from them (not recorded which). The receptors were gathered from an adult woman who had mild COVID-19 (a few samples of this study predate the infection). Cell type and time point are not known. The CDR3 runs from the conserved cysteine through the conserved F or W. The D gene is left open where the match is weak. Rows may omit the clone size; those that give it use once, few, many or a size class.

V: TRBV3-1; J: TRBJ2-5; size: many; D: -; DNA: TGTGCCAGCAGCCAGGAGGGGACGAAAAGGGAGACCCAGTACTTC; CDR3: CASSQEGTKRETQYF
V: TRBV6-1; J: TRBJ2-1; size: few; D: TRBD1; DNA: TGTGCCAGCAGTGACCGGACAGGGGGAAAGAATGAGCAGTTCTTC; CDR3: CASSDRTGGKNEQFF
V: TRBV30; J: TRBJ1-1; size: -; D: -; DNA: TGTGCCTGGACTACCCAGGGGAGAATTAACACTGAAGCTTTCTTT; CDR3: CAWTTQGRINTEAFF
V: TRBV24-1; J: TRBJ2-1; size: -; D: -; DNA: TGTGCGACTGGGGTTTCCTACAATGAGCAGTTCTTC; CDR3: CATGVSYNEQFF
V: TRBV4-2; J: TRBJ2-2; size: -; D: TRBD2; DNA: TGTGCCAGCAGCCCCCTGGGACTAGCGGGGGGGCCGGGCACCGGGGAGCTGTTTTTT; CDR3: CASSPLGLAGGPGTGELFF
V: TRBV5-5; J: TRBJ1-6; size: -; D: -; DNA: TGTGCCAGCAGCTCAATAGGGGGAGACTCTGATTCACCCCTCCACTTT; CDR3: CASSSIGGDSDSPLHF
V: TRBV12-3/TRBV12-4; J: TRBJ2-2; size: -; D: -; DNA: TGTGCCAGCAGTCCGCGGATCGGACCCGGGGAGCTGTTTTTT; CDR3: CASSPRIGPGELFF
V: TRBV7-6; J: TRBJ1-6; size: many; D: TRBD1; DNA: TGTGCCAGCAGCTTAATCGTTCTGGACAGGCCTAATTCACCCCTCCACTTT; CDR3: CASSLIVLDRPNSPLHF
V: TRBV4-2; J: TRBJ2-1; size: few; D: TRBD2; DNA: TGTGCCAGCAGCCAGGACCTTAGCGGGAACTACAATGAGCAGTTCTTC; CDR3: CASSQDLSGNYNEQFF
V: TRBV7-2; J: TRBJ1-2; size: -; D: -; DNA: TGTGCCAGCAGCATAAGCCGGGACCCAGCCTATGGCTACACCTTC; CDR3: CASSISRDPAYGYTF
V: TRBV27; J: TRBJ2-7; size: -; D: -; DNA: TGTGCCAGCAGTTTGTCCCACCCAGGCTACGAGCAGTACTTC; CDR3: CASSLSHPGYEQYF
V: TRBV7-2; J: TRBJ2-3; size: few; D: -; DNA: TGTGTCAGCAGCCAGAAGGTGGATACGCAGTATTTT; CDR3: CVSSQKVDTQYF
V: TRBV9; J: TRBJ1-2; size: few; D: -; DNA: TGTGCCAGCAGCGTTTCGGCAGAGGCTAACTATGGCTACACCTTC; CDR3: CASSVSAEANYGYTF
V: TRBV13; J: TRBJ2-7; size: many; D: -; DNA: TGTGCCAGCAGCCCCTCGGCCGGGCGAGGCTACGAGCAGTACTTC; CDR3: CASSPSAGRGYEQYF
V: TRBV7-2; J: TRBJ1-1; size: few; D: -; DNA: TGTGCCAGCAGCTTAGTGGGAGGGGGGGTGAACACTGAAGCTTTCTTT; CDR3: CASSLVGGGVNTEAFF
V: TRBV5-1; J: TRBJ2-7; size: many; D: TRBD2; DNA: TGCGCCAGCAGCCCCGGGAGGAGGGCAGATTACGAGCAGTACTTC; CDR3: CASSPGRRADYEQYF
V: TRBV7-9; J: TRBJ1-3; size: few; D: -; DNA: TGTGCCAGCAGCCGGTCGATCTCTGGAAACACCATATATTTT; CDR3: CASSRSISGNTIYF
V: TRBV7-9; J: TRBJ2-7; size: -; D: -; DNA: TGTGCCAGCAGCCCGGGACTCCCGGCCTACGAGCAGTACTTC; CDR3: CASSPGLPAYEQYF
V: TRBV18; J: TRBJ1-5; size: few; D: TRBD1; DNA: TGTGCCAGCTCGCGGGACAGGGAACGGTATCAGCCCCAGCATTTT; CDR3: CASSRDRERYQPQHF
V: TRBV6-2/TRBV6-3; J: TRBJ2-3; size: -; D: TRBD1; DNA: TGTGCCAGCAAGGACTGGCAGGGCCGACAGGGGACCCAAGGAACAGATACGCAGTATTTT; CDR3: CASKDWQGRQGTQGTDTQYF
V: TRBV19; J: TRBJ1-1; size: -; D: -; DNA: TGTGCCAGTAGTCCCTCCGGGACAGAAGCTTTCTTT; CDR3: CASSPSGTEAFF
V: TRBV11-2; J: TRBJ2-7; size: -; D: -; DNA: TGTGCCAGCAGCTTATCTGGGGTCTACGAGCAGTACTTC; CDR3: CASSLSGVYEQYF
V: TRBV5-6; J: TRBJ1-2; size: -; D: -; DNA: TGTGCCAGCAGCTTAGGGACGGCTTCGCGCTACACCTTC; CDR3: CASSLGTASRYTF
V: TRBV5-4; J: TRBJ2-3; size: few; D: -; DNA: TGTGCCAGCAGCTTGGTCGGCAGGGAGGCAGATACGCAGTATTTT; CDR3: CASSLVGREADTQYF
V: TRBV6-6; J: TRBJ2-2; size: few; D: TRBD1; DNA: TGTGCCAGCACCGGGACAGGGGGCGCGGCCGGGGAGCTGTTTTTT; CDR3: CASTGTGGAAGELFF
V: TRBV7-2; J: TRBJ1-6; size: many; D: -; DNA: TGTGCCAGCAGCTTTGGGAGCTCCTATAATTCACCCCTCCACTTT; CDR3: CASSFGSSYNSPLHF
V: TRBV19; J: TRBJ2-1; size: -; D: TRBD2; DNA: TGTGCCAGTTTCTACGGACTAGCGGGACCCAATGAGCAGTTCTTC; CDR3: CASFYGLAGPNEQFF
V: TRBV12-3/TRBV12-4; J: TRBJ1-2; size: few; D: TRBD1; DNA: TGTGCCAGCAGTCCGACAGGGGGCGGAGGCTATGGCTACACCTTC; CDR3: CASSPTGGGGYGYTF
V: TRBV6-5; J: TRBJ2-1; size: few; D: -; DNA: TGTGCCAGCAAGAGGGCTTCCAGGGGGGATGAGCAGTTCTTC; CDR3: CASKRASRGDEQFF
V: TRBV7-6; J: TRBJ2-7; size: -; D: -; DNA: TGTGCCAGCAGCTCCCTCCCCCCGCAGAGCTCCTACGAGCAGTACTTC; CDR3: CASSSLPPQSSYEQYF
V: TRBV12-3/TRBV12-4; J: TRBJ1-5; size: few; D: TRBD1; DNA: TGTGCCAGCAGTCCAACGGGACAGGGGTACGTGGGCAATCAGCCCCAGCATTTT; CDR3: CASSPTGQGYVGNQPQHF
V: TRBV4-1; J: TRBJ2-7; size: -; D: -; DNA: TGCGCCAGCAGCCAAGACACCCTAGTGGGGGTGGCCTACGAGCAGTACTTC; CDR3: CASSQDTLVGVAYEQYF
V: TRBV24-1; J: TRBJ1-1; size: -; D: -; DNA: TGTGCCACCAGTGATGCCGACCAAGCTTTCTTT; CDR3: CATSDADQAFF
V: TRBV29-1; J: TRBJ2-7; size: -; D: TRBD1; DNA: TGCAGCGTTGGGGGACAGGGTTCCGAGCAGTACTTC; CDR3: CSVGGQGSEQYF
V: TRBV24-1; J: TRBJ2-5; size: few; D: -; DNA: TGTGCCACCAGTGACCCGGGGCCTTCGGGAGAGACCCAGTACTTC; CDR3: CATSDPGPSGETQYF
V: TRBV5-6; J: TRBJ1-1; size: -; D: -; DNA: TGTGCCAGCACCATGGGGGGGGCTGAAGCTTTCTTT; CDR3: CASTMGGAEAFF
V: TRBV5-1; J: TRBJ2-2; size: many; D: -; DNA: TGCGCCAGCAGCTTGGCGCAGAACACCGGGGAGCTGTTTTTT; CDR3: CASSLAQNTGELFF
V: TRBV20-1; J: TRBJ1-1; size: -; D: TRBD1; DNA: TGCAGTGCTAGACCCAGGGGGCGGTTGACTGAAGCTTTCTTT; CDR3: CSARPRGRLTEAFF
V: TRBV25-1; J: TRBJ2-2; size: -; D: -; DNA: TGTGCCAGCAGTGAGTATGTGGGATACGCGAACACCGGGGAGCTGTTTTTT; CDR3: CASSEYVGYANTGELFF
V: TRBV29-1; J: TRBJ2-1; size: few; D: TRBD2; DNA: TGCAGCGCCCCGGGACTATCCTACAATGAGCAGTTCTTC; CDR3: CSAPGLSYNEQFF
V: TRBV24-1; J: TRBJ2-2; size: -; D: -; DNA: TGTGCCACCTCTCGGGAGAGCGGGGAGCTGTTTTTT; CDR3: CATSRESGELFF
V: TRBV20-1; J: TRBJ2-7; size: few; D: TRBD2; DNA: TGCAGTGCTACGACGACTAGCGGACCTCGCGACGAGCAGTACTTC; CDR3: CSATTTSGPRDEQYF
V: TRBV7-9; J: TRBJ2-1; size: -; D: -; DNA: TGTGCCAGCAGCCCCGGGGTGCTAGCGAGTGACAATGAGCAGTTCTTC; CDR3: CASSPGVLASDNEQFF
V: TRBV5-1; J: TRBJ2-5; size: few; D: TRBD1; DNA: TGCGCCAGCAGCTTGACGCCGGGACAGATAGAGACCCAGTACTTC; CDR3: CASSLTPGQIETQYF
V: TRBV7-8; J: TRBJ2-3; size: -; D: -; DNA: TGTGCCAGCAGAGAAACCGGGACCCCCATTAGCACAGATACGCAGTATTTT; CDR3: CASRETGTPISTDTQYF
V: TRBV5-1; J: TRBJ2-2; size: few; D: TRBD2; DNA: TGCGCCAGCATGCCAGGGACCCTAGCGGGGGTGAACACCGGGGAGCTGTTTTTT; CDR3: CASMPGTLAGVNTGELFF
V: TRBV2; J: TRBJ1-2; size: -; D: TRBD1; DNA: TGTGCCAGCAGTTCCCCGACAGGGGCGAACTATGGCTACACCTTC; CDR3: CASSSPTGANYGYTF
V: TRBV12-3/TRBV12-4; J: TRBJ2-1; size: few; D: -; DNA: TGTGCCAGCAGTTTGGAGGAATCCACAGGCGATGAGCAGTTCTTC; CDR3: CASSLEESTGDEQFF
V: TRBV25-1; J: TRBJ2-1; size: few; D: TRBD2; DNA: TGTGCCAGCAGTGAACACAACCAAATCGGACTAGCGGGGCCTCCGGTCAATGAGCAGTTCTTC; CDR3: CASSEHNQIGLAGPPVNEQFF
V: TRBV4-3; J: TRBJ2-7; size: -; D: TRBD1; DNA: TGCGCCAGCAGCCCTTCGGCAGGGGGCTCCTACGAGCAGTACTTC; CDR3: CASSPSAGGSYEQYF
V: TRBV11-2; J: TRBJ2-1; size: -; D: -; DNA: TGTGCCATCCCCTCCCGGGGAGCGGGTGGCTACAATGAGCAGTTCTTC; CDR3: CAIPSRGAGGYNEQFF
V: TRBV4-1; J: TRBJ2-5; size: -; D: -; DNA: TGCGCCAGCAGCCCAATCGGAAGGTTCTCCCAGTACTTC; CDR3: CASSPIGRFSQYF
V: TRBV5-1; J: TRBJ1-2; size: -; D: TRBD1; DNA: TGCGCCAGCAGCCTGCTTCGACAGGGGGTTAACTATGGCTACACCTTC; CDR3: CASSLLRQGVNYGYTF